This T cell receptor (beta chain) came from a study of Graves' ophthalmopathy and Graves' hyperthyroidism. This clonotype was picked up a small number of times. Hyperthyroidism patients, all newly diagnosed, had under 2 months' duration and ages of 18 to 65. Exclusion covered patients with other autoimmune diseases or uncontrolled infections (as well as pregnancy or lactation). RNA transcripts were the source from which TCR beta CDR3 regions were amplified. HTBI primers were used in a first-round RT-PCR, which preceded a second-round multiplex PCR. MiXCR was run by TCRdb on the multiplex PCR reads, yielding one entry per CDR3 protein. The sample comprises over a million distinct CDR3 sequences, 35% to 45% of which are singletons, and around 10% rests with the top ten. This TCR derives from an adult man with Graves' hyperthyroidism. Sequencing was done on a sample of peripheral blood or thyroid tissue (not recorded which).

In DNA form, the CDR3 reads TGTGCCAGCAGGAACGAAGGGGGACTGAACACTGAAGCTTTCTTT. It translates to CASRNEGGLNTEAFF. The rearrangement links TRBV7-8 to TRBJ1-1; possible D gene TRBD1, 6 bases. V was clipped by 6 bases and J by 0 bases, with 14 bases between them. The CDR3 loop spans 15 amino acids. Germline assignment: CDR1 SGHVS and CDR2 FQNEAQ.